This T cell receptor beta chain came from a study of blood T cell repertoires in COVID-19. Clones were read by immunoSEQ multiplex PCR, and TCRdb kept only the in-frame ones, dropping some. The profile covers fewer than 200,000 clones, with approximately 86% appearing a single time and 15% to 20% taken by the ten largest. Trimming stripped 6 bases from V and 0 bases from J, with 9 bases between. This CDR3 spans 14 amino acids. CDR1 and CDR2 (germline): MNHEY, SMNVEV (reference sequence). Sequencing input: PBMCs or T cells enriched from blood (not recorded which). The clonotype comes from a man aged 55-75 years who had recovered from COVID-19. The V call is TRBV27, the J call TRBJ1-5; weak D call: TRBD1 (5 bases). The CDR3 region has the DNA TGTGCCAGCAGCGATGACAGTAGCAATCAGCCCCAGCATTTT. Translated: CASSDDSSNQPQHF.